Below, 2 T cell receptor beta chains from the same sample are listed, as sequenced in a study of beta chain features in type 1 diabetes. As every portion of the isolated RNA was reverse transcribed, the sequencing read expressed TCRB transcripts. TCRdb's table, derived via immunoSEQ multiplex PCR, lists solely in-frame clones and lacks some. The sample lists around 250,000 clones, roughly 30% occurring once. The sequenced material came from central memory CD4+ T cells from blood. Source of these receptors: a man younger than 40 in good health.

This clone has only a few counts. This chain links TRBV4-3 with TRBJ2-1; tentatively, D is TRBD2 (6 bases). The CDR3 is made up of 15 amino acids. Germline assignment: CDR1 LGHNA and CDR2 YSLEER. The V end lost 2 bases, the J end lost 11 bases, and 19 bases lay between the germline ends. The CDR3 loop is CASSQRHGAGTQQFF. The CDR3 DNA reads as TGCGCCAGCAGCCAAAGGCACGGCGCGGGGACCCAGCAGTTCTTC.

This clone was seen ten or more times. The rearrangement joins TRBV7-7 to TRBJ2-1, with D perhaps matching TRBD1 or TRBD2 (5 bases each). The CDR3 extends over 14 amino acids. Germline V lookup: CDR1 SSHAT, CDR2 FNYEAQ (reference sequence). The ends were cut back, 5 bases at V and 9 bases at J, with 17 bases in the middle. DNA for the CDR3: TGTGCCAGCAGCCCCCAACCCGGGGCTGTTGAGCAGTTCTTC. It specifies CASSPQPGAVEQFF.